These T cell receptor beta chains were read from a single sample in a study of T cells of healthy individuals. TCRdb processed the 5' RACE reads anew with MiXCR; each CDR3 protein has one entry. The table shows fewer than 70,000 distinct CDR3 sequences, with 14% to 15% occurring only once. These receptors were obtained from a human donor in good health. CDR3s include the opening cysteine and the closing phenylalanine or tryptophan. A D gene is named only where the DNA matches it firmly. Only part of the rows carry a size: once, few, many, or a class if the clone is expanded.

TGTGCCAGCAGTGAAAATAGCGCCGGGGCAGATACGCAGTATTTT CASSENSAGADTQYF . TRBJ2-3 TRBV6-4 once
TGTGCCAGCAGCCTAACAGTTCGTTATGGCTACACCTTC CASSLTVRYGYTF . TRBJ1-2 TRBV7-2 many
TGCGCCAGCAGCTCCCAAAGGTCCTCGGACAATGAGCAGTTCTTC CASSSQRSSDNEQFF . TRBJ2-1 TRBV5-1 .
TGTGCCAGCAGCAGGGGCGCGAATCAGCCCCAGCATTTT CASSRGANQPQHF . TRBJ1-5 TRBV14 .
TGTGCCAGCAGTCTGCTCGGTGCTGGGCGGCTCACGTACTTC CASSLLGAGRLTYF . TRBJ2-4 TRBV28 many
TGCAGTGGACAGGGGGGTACCGGGGAGCTGTTTTTT CSGQGGTGELFF TRBD1 TRBJ2-2 TRBV20-1 many
TGTGCCATGGCGGGCGGGAGGGCCTCTCTCTCCTACAATGAGCAGTTCTTC CAMAGGRASLSYNEQFF TRBD2 TRBJ2-1 TRBV10-3 few
TGTGCCACCAGATACGGAACGAACACTGAAGCTTTCTTT CATRYGTNTEAFF . TRBJ1-1 TRBV24-1 few
TGTGCCAGCAGCCCACGATGGCAAGAGAGGAATGAGCAGTTCTTC CASSPRWQERNEQFF . TRBJ2-1 TRBV7-8 many
TGTGCCAGCAGTTTCAGAGGCGGGGGCTACAATGAGCAGTTCTTC CASSFRGGGYNEQFF TRBD2 TRBJ2-1 TRBV6-5 many
TGCGCCAGCAGCCGCGCTTTAGGGGGTGGCACAGATACGCAGTATTTT CASSRALGGGTDTQYF . TRBJ2-3 TRBV5-1 .
TGTGCCAGCAGTTACGGGAGCTATGAGCAGTTCTTC CASSYGSYEQFF . TRBJ2-1 TRBV6-2/TRBV6-3 few
TGCAGTGCTAGAGTGGAAGACAGGCTGGTCAATGAGCAGTTCTTC CSARVEDRLVNEQFF . TRBJ2-1 TRBV20-1 few
TGTGCTAGTGGTCTCCCCCCCATGGAGCTGTTTTTT CASGLPPMELFF . TRBJ2-2 TRBV12-5 many
TGTGCCAGCAGCCGCTGGACAGGTCTACACTCTGGGGCCAACGTCCTGACTTTC CASSRWTGLHSGANVLTF TRBD1 TRBJ2-6 TRBV11-2 .
TGTGCCAGCAGCCCCCAGTACTTC CASSPQYF . TRBJ2-5 TRBV28 few
TGTGCCAGCAGCCACCAAAGGACAGACTCTGGAAACACCATATATTTT CASSHQRTDSGNTIYF . TRBJ1-3 TRBV7-2 many
TGCAGTGCTAGCGGGACAGGGCGGAATGAGCAGTTCTTC CSASGTGRNEQFF TRBD1 TRBJ2-1 TRBV20-1 .
TGTGCCAGTAGTTTTAGCCGAGGGGAATCCTACGAGCAGTACTTC CASSFSRGESYEQYF . TRBJ2-7 TRBV19 many
TGTGCCAGCAGTTACTCGAAAGGGAGGATTGAGCAGTACTTC CASSYSKGRIEQYF . TRBJ2-7 TRBV6-5 few
TGTGCCACCCTAGGACAGGGGTATTCACCCCTCCACTTT CATLGQGYSPLHF TRBD1 TRBJ1-6 TRBV6-1 few
TGCGCCAGCAGCCCTGGGGCGGCTTTTGGTGCCACTGAAGCTTTCTTT CASSPGAAFGATEAFF . TRBJ1-1 TRBV5-1 .
TGTGCCAGCAGCTTAGGCCGGGACAGGGGGTACGAGCAGTACTTC CASSLGRDRGYEQYF TRBD1 TRBJ2-7 TRBV11-2 few
TGCGCCAGCAGCTTGGACTCCACGAGCACTGAAGCTTTCTTT CASSLDSTSTEAFF . TRBJ1-1 TRBV5-1 many
TGTGCCAGCAGCCCCGGGGTGGAGTTCTCCTACGAGCAGTTGGAGTTCTCCTACGAGCAGTACTTC CASSPGVEFSYEQLEFSYEQYF . TRBJ2-7 TRBV6-2/TRBV6-3 .
TGTGCCAGCAGCTTAGGGACTAGCGGGGTCACAGATACGCAGTATTTT CASSLGTSGVTDTQYF TRBD2 TRBJ2-3 TRBV11-3 many
TGTGCCAGCAGTGGGCCCCAGACAGGGGTCAATTCACCCCTCCACTTT CASSGPQTGVNSPLHF TRBD1 TRBJ1-6 TRBV2 .
TGTGCCAGCAGTTCAGACCTTGAAAGGGGGAATCAGCCCCAGCATTTT CASSSDLERGNQPQHF . TRBJ1-5 TRBV12-3/TRBV12-4 .
TGTGCCAGCAGGAGGACAGAAGAGCTGTTTTTT CASRRTEELFF . TRBJ2-2 TRBV6-1 .
TGTGCCAGCAGTCACCACAATAGCGCCTACAATGAGCAGTTCTTC CASSHHNSAYNEQFF . TRBJ2-1 TRBV12-3/TRBV12-4 many
TGTGCCAGCAGGGCAGATGGAGGGGAGACCCAGTACTTC CASRADGGETQYF . TRBJ2-5 TRBV12-3/TRBV12-4 medium-sized
TGTGCCAGCAGCCCGGATCCCTTCGATGATCAGCCCCAGCATTTT CASSPDPFDDQPQHF . TRBJ1-5 TRBV5-4 .
TGCAGTGCATTGACTAGCGGGGGTTACTCCTACAATGAGCAGTTCTTC CSALTSGGYSYNEQFF TRBD2 TRBJ2-1 TRBV20-1 .
TGTGCCAGCAGCCCGCGGGGGGGCCGCGACGAGCAGTACTTC CASSPRGGRDEQYF TRBD2 TRBJ2-7 TRBV3-1 few
TGTGCCAGCAGCCGCGGACTAGCGGGAGTCTCCTACAATGAGCAGTTCTTC CASSRGLAGVSYNEQFF TRBD2 TRBJ2-1 TRBV3-1 .
TGCGCCAGCAGCCAACTCGACAGGGGTGAAAAACTGTTTTTT CASSQLDRGEKLFF TRBD1 TRBJ1-4 TRBV4-3 few
TGCAGTGCTAGAGCAGATGTACAAGAGACCCAGTACTTC CSARADVQETQYF . TRBJ2-5 TRBV20-1 .
TGTGCCAGCAGTTACTCGAGGGTTAGCTCGGAGACCCAGTACTTC CASSYSRVSSETQYF . TRBJ2-5 TRBV6-5 few
TGCAGTTCAAGTCCGTCCCCTGGGGCCAACGTCCTGACTTTC CSSSPSPGANVLTF . TRBJ2-6 TRBV20-1 few
TGCAGTGTCCAAAAACAGGGGGCACACGAGCAGTACTTC CSVQKQGAHEQYF TRBD1 TRBJ2-7 TRBV20-1 few
TGCAGTGTTCCGCCCGGACCCAATCAGCCCCAGCATTTT CSVPPGPNQPQHF . TRBJ1-5 TRBV20-1 few